This T cell receptor (beta chain) was obtained from a study of spatial heterogeneity in lung cancer. About the research overall: More than 8.5 raw reads, on average, carried each unique TCR and UMI combination.

Time point in this sample: sample taken at primary tumor resection. Researchers sequenced whole RNA taken from tumor, nontumor lung or frozen PBMC without sorting. Samples came from around 70 TRACERx patients with untreated early-stage lung cancer. This clonotype was observed at least ten times. TCR cDNA molecules were tagged individually, and each one carried a unique molecular identifier. One entry per CDR3 protein results from TCRdb running MiXCR on the 5' RACE reads. The sample has under 20,000 distinct CDR3 sequences, around 20% seen once. Germline CDR1 and CDR2: SEHNR and FQNEAQ (reference sequence). J was trimmed by 2 bases and V by 1 base; bases with no gene match: 4. There are 17 residues in the CDR3.

Sequencing used PBMCs, obtained at surgery. The receptor was derived from a male donor with early-stage non-small cell lung cancer. V is TRBV7-9 and J is TRBJ2-3; TRBD2 aligns across 12 bases. The CDR3 sequence is CASSLGLAGAYTDTQYF. CDR3 DNA: TGTGCCAGCAGCTTAGGACTAGCGGGGGCCTACACAGATACGCAGTATTTT. The variable domain in full, completed from reference TRBV7-9 and TRBJ2-3, reads DTGVSQNPRHKITKRGQNVTFRCDPISEHNRLYWYRQTLGQGPEFLTYFQNEAQLEKSRLLSDRFSAERPKGSFSTLEIQRTEQGDSAMYLCASSLGLAGAYTDTQYFGPGTRLTVL.